The 4 T cell receptor beta chains in this list originate from one sample, sequenced in a study of blood T cell repertoires in COVID-19. The data were produced by immunoSEQ multiplex PCR, yet TCRdb's version contains in-frame clones alone and is incomplete. The sample shows 250,000 or so clones, about 91% of them seen only once. Sequencing was done on a sample of PBMCs or T cells enriched from blood (not recorded which). Receptors were obtained from a woman in her twenties or thirties with acute COVID-19.

The chain uses TRBV27 and TRBJ1-4; possible D gene TRBD1, 6 bases. V dropped 6 bases and J dropped 6 bases, with 8 bases sitting between them. The germline V gene has CDR1 MNHEY and CDR2 SMNVEV (reference sequence). The CDR3 spans 12 residues. CDR3 in amino acids: CASRGAHEKLFF. In DNA form, the CDR3 reads TGTGCCAGCAGGGGGGCGCATGAAAAACTGTTTTTT. The whole variable domain, filled in from reference TRBV27 and TRBJ1-4, reads EAQVTQNPRYLITVTGKKLTVTCSQNMNHEYMSWYRQDPGLGLRQIYYSMNVEVTDKGDVPEGYKVSRKEKRNFPLILESPSPNQTSLYFCASRGAHEKLFFGSGTQLSVL.

V usage is TRBV5-6 and J usage is TRBJ2-2; D might be TRBD2 (6 bases). This CDR3 contains 14 residues. Per germline, CDR1 SGHDT and CDR2 YYEEEE. With 0 bases removed from V and 3 bases from J, the gap between germline ends came to 6 bases. The CDR3 DNA follows: TGTGCCAGCAGCTTGGCGGGGGACACCGGGGAGCTGTTTTTT. Translated: CASSLAGDTGELFF. Full variable domain (missing parts from reference TRBV5-6 and TRBJ2-2): DAGVTQSPTHLIKTRGQQVTLRCSPKSGHDTVSWYQQALGQGPQFIFQYYEEEERQRGNFPDRFSGHQFPNYSSELNVNALLLGDSALYLCASSLAGDTGELFFGEGSRLTVL.

The genes are TRBV4-2 and TRBJ2-3; 7 nucleotides agree with TRBD2. The V and J ends lost 2 bases and 0 bases, in that order; junction bases with no gene match: 8. The CDR3 is 17 amino acids. The germline V gene encodes CDR1 LGHNA and CDR2 YNFKEQ. The CDR3 is CASSQRSLAASTDTQYF. CDR3 nucleotide sequence: TGTGCCAGCAGCCAACGCTCCCTAGCGGCTAGCACAGATACGCAGTATTTT.

This clone came up a few times. The rearrangement uses TRBV18 and TRBJ1-4; possibly TRBD1 for D (5 bases). CDR3 length equals 14 residues. V was cut by 3 bases and J by 6 bases, with 11 bases left in between. CDR1 is KGHSH and CDR2 is LQKENI in the germline V gene. CDR3 sequence: CASSPLQGYEKLFF. In DNA form, the CDR3 reads TGTGCCAGCTCACCTCTCCAGGGTTATGAAAAACTGTTTTTT.